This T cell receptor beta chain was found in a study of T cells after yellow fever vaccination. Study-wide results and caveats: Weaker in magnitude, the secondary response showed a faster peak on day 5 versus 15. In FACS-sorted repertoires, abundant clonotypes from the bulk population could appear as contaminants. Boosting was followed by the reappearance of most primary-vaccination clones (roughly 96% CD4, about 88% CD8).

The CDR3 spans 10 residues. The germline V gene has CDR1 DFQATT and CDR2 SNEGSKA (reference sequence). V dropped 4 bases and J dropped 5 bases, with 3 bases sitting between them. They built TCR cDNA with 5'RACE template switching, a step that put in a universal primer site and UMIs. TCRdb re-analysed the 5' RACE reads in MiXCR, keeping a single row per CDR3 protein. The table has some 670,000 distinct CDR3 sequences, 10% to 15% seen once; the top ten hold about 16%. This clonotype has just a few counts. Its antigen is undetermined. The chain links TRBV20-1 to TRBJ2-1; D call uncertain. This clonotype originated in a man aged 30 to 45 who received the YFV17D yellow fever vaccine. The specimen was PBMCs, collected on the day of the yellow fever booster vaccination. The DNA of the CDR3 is TGCAGTGCTAAAAACAATGAGCAGTTCTTC. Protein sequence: CSAKNNEQFF.